The 5 T cell receptor beta chains presented below share a single source sample, sequenced in a study of shared clonotypes between healthy human individuals. Clones were read by immunoSEQ multiplex PCR, and TCRdb kept only the in-frame ones, dropping some. The sample gives roughly 450,000 clones, less than 85% of which show up once; 10% to 15% is in the top ten. Sequencing was carried out using PBMCs. These receptors originate from a woman between 40 and 50 years old in good health. Some clones in this sample may be carry-over from other donors' samples.

This chain uses TRBV29-1 with TRBJ2-6; D possibly corresponds to TRBD1 (6 bases). Looked up from germline, CDR1 is SQVTM and CDR2 is ANQGSEA. V dropped 4 bases and J dropped 2 bases, with 9 bases sitting between them. This CDR3 is 14 amino acids long. The CDR3 sequence is CSVGGQPGANVLTF. The CDR3 DNA follows: TGCAGCGTTGGAGGACAGCCTGGGGCCAACGTCCTGACTTTC.

This clone was observed at least ten times. The chain links TRBV19 to TRBJ1-3, with 9 bases that match TRBD1. Germline CDR1 LNHDA, CDR2 SQIVND (reference sequence). The V gene end was trimmed by 5 bases and the J gene end by 7 bases; junction bases not matched to a gene: 6. This CDR3 spans 14 amino acids. The CDR3 DNA is TGTGCCAGTAGTGACAGGGGGGATTCCAACACCATATATTTT. Amino acids: CASSDRGDSNTIYF.

The chain employs TRBV28 and TRBJ1-2, with a possible D match to TRBD1 (5 bases). Trimming pared 4 bases from V and 4 bases from J, leaving 10 bases between. Looked up from germline, CDR1 is MDHEN and CDR2 is SYDVKM. The CDR3 totals 13 residues. The CDR3 nucleotides read TGTGCCAGCAGTTCAGGGTTCGCCTATGGCTACACCTTC. This codes for CASSSGFAYGYTF.

The V and J genes are TRBV11-2 and TRBJ1-4, with 8 bases matching TRBD1. The CDR3 is made up of 15 amino acids. Trimming at V came to 4 bases and at J to 7 bases, leaving 8 bases not matched to a gene. Germline CDR1 and CDR2: SGHAT and FQNNGV. CDR3 bases: TGTGCCAGCAGCTCGATACAGGGGGATAGTGAAAAACTGTTTTTT. As protein: CASSSIQGDSEKLFF. Full variable domain (rest looked up from reference TRBV11-2 and TRBJ1-4): EAGVAQSPRYKIIEKRQSVAFWCNPISGHATLYWYQQILGQGPKLLIQFQNNGVVDDSQLPKDRFSAERLKGVDSTLKIQPAKLEDSAVYLCASSSIQGDSEKLFFGSGTQLSVL.

This clone was counted a single time. V gene TRBV15 combines with J gene TRBJ2-5, with D hard to call. The CDR3 has 14 amino acids. CDR1 is LNHNV and CDR2 is YYDKDF in the germline V gene (reference sequence). V was clipped by 1 base and J by 4 bases, with 10 bases between them. CDR3 region: CATSRAAVPETQYF. CDR3 in DNA: TGTGCCACCAGCAGAGCCGCGGTCCCAGAGACCCAGTACTTC.